This T cell receptor (beta chain) stems from a study of blood T cell repertoires in COVID-19. Germline trimming cut 5 bases from V and 5 bases from J; bases unmatched to any gene: 9. Looked up from germline, CDR1 is MNHEY and CDR2 is SMNVEV (reference sequence). This CDR3 comprises 16 residues. Profiling relied on immunoSEQ multiplex PCR, and the TCRdb table lists in-frame clones only, not all of them. The table includes roughly 250,000 clones, roughly 88% detected once. This chain connects TRBV27 to TRBJ2-5; 12 nucleotides align to TRBD2. Sequenced: PBMCs or T cells enriched from blood (not recorded which). This sequence originates from a woman in her thirties or forties who had been exposed to COVID-19. Here the CDR3 DNA reads TGTGCCAGCAGTCCCCTAGCGGGAGGGTATTCGGAGACCCAGTACTTC. Its translation: CASSPLAGGYSETQYF.